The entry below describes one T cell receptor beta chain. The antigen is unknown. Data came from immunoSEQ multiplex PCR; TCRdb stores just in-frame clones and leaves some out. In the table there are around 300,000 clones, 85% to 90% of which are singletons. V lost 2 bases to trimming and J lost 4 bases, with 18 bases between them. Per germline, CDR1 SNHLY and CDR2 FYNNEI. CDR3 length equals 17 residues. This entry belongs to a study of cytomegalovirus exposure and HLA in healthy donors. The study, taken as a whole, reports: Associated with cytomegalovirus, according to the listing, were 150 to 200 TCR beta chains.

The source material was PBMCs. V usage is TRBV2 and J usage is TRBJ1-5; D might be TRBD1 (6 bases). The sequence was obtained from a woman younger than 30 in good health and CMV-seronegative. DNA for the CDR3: TGTGCCAGCAGTGAATGGGGGGGGGCAACGGGAAATCAGCCCCAGCATTTT. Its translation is CASSEWGGATGNQPQHF.